These 13 T cell receptor beta chains share one sample of origin, sequenced in a study of T cell responses to AZD1222 COVID-19 vaccine. Clones were read by immunoSEQ multiplex PCR, and TCRdb kept only the in-frame ones, dropping some. The sample lists approximately 80,000 clones, 85% to 90% occurring once. The specimen comprised peripheral blood, sampled on day 0 of AZD1222 vaccination. These receptors all stem from an adult in good health.

This clone was detected only once. The rearrangement joins TRBV4-1 to TRBJ1-2; D remains unclear. The CDR3 covers 14 residues. Germline values: CDR1 MGHRA, CDR2 YSYEKL. V gave up 4 bases and J gave up 0 bases, with 9 bases separating them. This CDR3 reads CASSRPTANYGYTF. The CDR3 DNA reads as TGCGCCAGCAGCCGCCCCACCGCTAACTATGGCTACACCTTC.

This clone was recorded once. The gene calls are TRBV18 and TRBJ2-5; 7 bases line up with TRBD1. After removal of 6 bases from V and 4 bases from J, the junction contained 5 bases not matched to a gene. The CDR3 covers 13 residues. Germline lookup yields CDR1 KGHSH and CDR2 LQKENI. CDR3 nucleotides: TGTGCCAGCTCCTTCACAGGGGCAGAGACCCAGTACTTC. Amino acids: CASSFTGAETQYF.

This chain connects TRBV11-1 to TRBJ1-5; no clear D gene. V was shortened by 3 bases and J by 2 bases, with 11 bases between the two germline ends. CDR1 and CDR2 from the germline V gene are SGHAT and FQDESV (reference sequence). The CDR3 covers 15 residues. The CDR3 reads CASSLGARGNQPQHF. The CDR3 DNA sequence: TGTGCCAGCAGCTTGGGCGCGAGGGGCAATCAGCCCCAGCATTTT.

The V and J genes are TRBV28 and TRBJ1-1, with 8 bases lining up with TRBD1. Germline V gene data show CDR1 as MDHEN and CDR2 as SYDVKM. V was pared by 10 bases and J by 6 bases, with 13 bases of the junction left unmatched. CDR3 length equals 14 residues. CDR3 residues: CANKPTGGNAEAFF. The CDR3 nucleotides are TGTGCCAACAAGCCCACAGGGGGTAACGCTGAAGCTTTCTTT.

This chain connects TRBV4-2 to TRBJ1-1; TRBD1 agrees at 9 bases. The germline gives CDR1 LGHNA, CDR2 YNFKEQ. This CDR3 comprises 17 residues. V dropped 1 base and J dropped 4; count of bases not matched to a gene: 10. This chain's CDR3 is CASSQGLPGQGGTEAFF. The CDR3 DNA is TGTGCCAGCAGCCAAGGTTTACCGGGACAGGGAGGCACTGAAGCTTTCTTT.

The sample holds a few counts of this clone. The rearrangement joins TRBV11-2 to TRBJ2-2; a possible D gene is TRBD2 (5 bases). Germline values: CDR1 SGHAT, CDR2 FQNNGV. This CDR3 is 15 amino acids long. Between the trimmed V and J ends, which lost 3 bases and 4 bases, there was a span of 12 bases. The CDR3 bases are TGTGCCAGCAGCTTTTCGGGGTGGGCCACCGGGGAGCTGTTTTTT. Translation gives CASSFSGWATGELFF.

The chain is built from TRBV11-2 and TRBJ2-5; D may match TRBD1 or TRBD2 (6 bases each). V shed 2 bases and J shed 1 base, with 14 bases lying between them. The CDR3 is 16 amino acids. Per the germline V gene, CDR1 is SGHAT and CDR2 is FQNNGV. The CDR3 DNA sequence: TGTGCCAGCAGCTTAAACGAAGGGGGAGGCCAAGAGACCCAGTACTTC. It codes for CASSLNEGGGQETQYF.

This rearrangement joins TRBV18 to TRBJ2-2; 7 bases fit TRBD2. CDR1 KGHSH and CDR2 LQKENI come from the germline V gene. This CDR3 comprises 15 residues. The V segment lost 4 bases and the J segment 0 bases; nucleotides outside the gene matches: 2. The CDR3 loop reads CASSRLAANTGELFF. CDR3 DNA sequence: TGTGCCAGCTCACGCCTAGCGGCGAACACCGGGGAGCTGTTTTTT.

The chain joins TRBV10-1 to TRBJ2-7; D might be TRBD1 or TRBD2, each matching 5 bases. The V gene's germline CDR1 is WNHNN and CDR2 SYGVQD (reference sequence). The CDR3 has 15 amino acids. The germline V and J ends were trimmed by 8 bases and 3 bases, with 20 bases remaining between them. This chain's CDR3 is CASHPPGTERYEQYF. The CDR3 region has the DNA TGCGCCAGCCATCCCCCGGGGACGGAGCGCTACGAGCAGTACTTC.

The chain carries TRBV28 and TRBJ1-1; TRBD1 agrees at 8 bases. The CDR3 runs 12 residues. The V gene end was trimmed by 8 bases and the J gene end by 5 bases; junction bases not matched to a gene: 4. Germline CDR1 is MDHEN and CDR2 is SYDVKM. CDR3 amino acids: CASGQGYTEAFF. CDR3 sequence (DNA): TGTGCCAGCGGACAGGGCTATACTGAAGCTTTCTTT.

This sequence joins TRBV14 and TRBJ1-2; D gene ambiguous. The CDR3 loop spans 15 amino acids. V was clipped by 1 base and J by 6 bases, with 15 bases between them. From germline, CDR1 is SGHDN and CDR2 FVKESK. The chain's CDR3 is CASSQVGTTIDGYTF. The CDR3, as DNA: TGTGCCAGCAGCCAAGTAGGAACAACCATCGATGGCTACACCTTC.

J is TRBJ2-1 and V is TRBV12-3 or TRBV12-4; D possibly corresponds to TRBD1 (5 bases). The CDR3 sequence is 13 residues long. Trimming cost V 6 bases and J 4 bases, with 10 bases left between them. CDR3 protein: CASSRERYNEQFF. The CDR3 region has the DNA TGTGCCAGCAGCAGGGAACGTTACAATGAGCAGTTCTTC.

A single count supports this clone. The chain combines TRBV2 with TRBJ1-1; tentatively, D is TRBD1 (5 bases). CDR3 length: 13 amino acids. Germline assignment: CDR1 SNHLY and CDR2 FYNNEI. Trimming pared 11 bases from V and 5 bases from J, leaving 18 bases between. CDR3: CAGSTGGWTEAFF. The CDR3 nucleotides read TGTGCCGGATCAACGGGGGGGTGGACTGAAGCTTTCTTT.